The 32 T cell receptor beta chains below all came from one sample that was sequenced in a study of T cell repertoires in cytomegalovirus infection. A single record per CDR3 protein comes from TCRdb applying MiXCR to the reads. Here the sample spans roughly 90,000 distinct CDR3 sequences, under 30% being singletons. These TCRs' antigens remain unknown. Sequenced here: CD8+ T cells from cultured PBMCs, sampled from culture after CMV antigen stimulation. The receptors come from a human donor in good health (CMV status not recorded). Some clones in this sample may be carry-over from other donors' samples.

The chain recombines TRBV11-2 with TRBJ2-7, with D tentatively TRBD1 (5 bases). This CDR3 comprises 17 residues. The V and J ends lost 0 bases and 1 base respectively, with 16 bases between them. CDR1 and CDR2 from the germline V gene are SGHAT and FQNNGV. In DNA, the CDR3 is TGTGCCAGCAGCTTAGAATGGGGCCAGGGAACGTCCTACGAGCAGTACTTC. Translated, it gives CASSLEWGQGTSYEQYF.

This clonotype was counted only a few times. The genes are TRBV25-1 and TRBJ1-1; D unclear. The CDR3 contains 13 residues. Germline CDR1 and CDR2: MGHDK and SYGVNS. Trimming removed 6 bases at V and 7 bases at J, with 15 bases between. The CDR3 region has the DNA TGTGCCAGCAGAGGACCGCTGCTAAATGAAGCTTTCTTT. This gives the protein CASRGPLLNEAFF.

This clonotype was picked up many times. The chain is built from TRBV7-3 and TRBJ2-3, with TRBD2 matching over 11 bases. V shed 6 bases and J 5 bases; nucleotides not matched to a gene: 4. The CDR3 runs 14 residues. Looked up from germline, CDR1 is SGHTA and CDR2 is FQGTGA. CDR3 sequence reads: CASSTSGGLDTQYF. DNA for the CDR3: TGTGCCAGCAGTACTAGCGGGGGCTTAGATACGCAGTATTTT.

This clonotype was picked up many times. CDR3 in amino acids: CASSNRQTATNEKLFF. CDR3 DNA sequence: TGTGCCAGCAGCAATCGACAGACGGCAACTAATGAAAAACTGTTTTTT. This sequence joins TRBV12-3 or TRBV12-4 and TRBJ1-4, with a tentative D call TRBD1 (5 bases). With 6 bases removed from V and 0 bases from J, the gap between germline ends came to 14 bases. This CDR3 has 16 amino acids.

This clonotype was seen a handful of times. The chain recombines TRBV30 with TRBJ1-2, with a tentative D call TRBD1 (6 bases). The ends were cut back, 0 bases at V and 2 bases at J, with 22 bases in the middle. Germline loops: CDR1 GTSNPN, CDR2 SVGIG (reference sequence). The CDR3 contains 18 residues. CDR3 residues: CAWSVRKGGGVTNYGYTF. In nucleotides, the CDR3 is TGTGCCTGGAGTGTGCGAAAGGGGGGGGGGGTTACAAACTATGGCTACACCTTC.

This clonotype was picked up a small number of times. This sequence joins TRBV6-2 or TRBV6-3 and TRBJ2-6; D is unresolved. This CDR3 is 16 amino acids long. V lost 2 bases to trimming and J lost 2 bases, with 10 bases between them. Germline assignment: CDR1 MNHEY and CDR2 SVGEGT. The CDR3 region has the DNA TGTGCCAGCAGTTACGAGGAAATGACTGGGGCCAACGTCCTGACTTTC. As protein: CASSYEEMTGANVLTF.

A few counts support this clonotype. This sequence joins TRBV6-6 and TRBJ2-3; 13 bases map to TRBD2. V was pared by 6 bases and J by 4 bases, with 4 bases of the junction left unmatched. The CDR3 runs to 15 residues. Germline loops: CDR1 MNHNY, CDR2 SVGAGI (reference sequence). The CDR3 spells CASRGTSGASDTQYF. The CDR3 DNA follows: TGTGCCAGCAGAGGGACTAGCGGGGCCTCAGATACGCAGTATTTT.

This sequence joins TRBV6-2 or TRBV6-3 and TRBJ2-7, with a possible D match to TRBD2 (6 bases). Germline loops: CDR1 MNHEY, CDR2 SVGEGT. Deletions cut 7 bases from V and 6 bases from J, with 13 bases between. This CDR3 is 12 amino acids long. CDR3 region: CASTPAEGEQYF. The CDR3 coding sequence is TGTGCCAGCACCCCGGCGGAGGGCGAGCAGTACTTC.

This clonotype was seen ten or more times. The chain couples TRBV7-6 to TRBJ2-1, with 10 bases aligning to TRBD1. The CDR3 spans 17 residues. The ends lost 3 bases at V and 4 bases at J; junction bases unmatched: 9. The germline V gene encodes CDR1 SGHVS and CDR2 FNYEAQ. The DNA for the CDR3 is TGTGCCAGCAGCTTCCGGGACAGGGGACAAGGGTACAATGAGCAGTTCTTC. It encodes CASSFRDRGQGYNEQFF.

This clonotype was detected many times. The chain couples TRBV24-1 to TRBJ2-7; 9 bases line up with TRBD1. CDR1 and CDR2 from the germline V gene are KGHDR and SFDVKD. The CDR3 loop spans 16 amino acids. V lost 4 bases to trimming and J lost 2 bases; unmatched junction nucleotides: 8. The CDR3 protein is CATSDRPGQGTYEQYF. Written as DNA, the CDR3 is TGTGCCACCAGTGACCGGCCGGGACAGGGAACCTACGAGCAGTACTTC.

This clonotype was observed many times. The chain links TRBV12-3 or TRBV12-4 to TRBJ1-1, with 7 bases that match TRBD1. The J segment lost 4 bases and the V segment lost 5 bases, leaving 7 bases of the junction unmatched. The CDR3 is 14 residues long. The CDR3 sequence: CASSPRGTVTEAFF. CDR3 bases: TGTGCCAGCAGTCCCCGGGGGACAGTCACTGAAGCTTTCTTT.

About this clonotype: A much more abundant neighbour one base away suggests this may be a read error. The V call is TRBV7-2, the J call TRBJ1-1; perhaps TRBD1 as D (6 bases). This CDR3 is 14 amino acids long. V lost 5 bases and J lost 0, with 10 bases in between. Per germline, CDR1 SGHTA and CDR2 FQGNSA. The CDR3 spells CTSSATGLNTEAFF. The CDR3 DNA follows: TGTACCAGCAGCGCCACAGGGTTGAACACTGAAGCTTTCTTT.

Written as DNA, the CDR3 is TGTGCCAGCAGCCCACTTTCCGAACCTAACTATGGCTACACCTTC. Amino acids: CASSPLSEPNYGYTF. The rearrangement uses TRBV3-1 and TRBJ1-2; no clear D. The CDR3 contains 15 residues. V lost 4 bases, J lost 0 bases, and 12 bases lay in between. The germline V gene has CDR1 LGHDT and CDR2 YNNKEL (reference sequence). Together with reference TRBV3-1 and TRBJ1-2, the CDR3 gives the full variable domain: DTAVSQTPKYLVTQMGNDKSIKCEQNLGHDTMYWYKQDSKKFLKIMFSYNNKELIINETVPNRFSPKSPDKAHLNLHINSLELGDSAVYFCASSPLSEPNYGYTFGSGTRLTVV.

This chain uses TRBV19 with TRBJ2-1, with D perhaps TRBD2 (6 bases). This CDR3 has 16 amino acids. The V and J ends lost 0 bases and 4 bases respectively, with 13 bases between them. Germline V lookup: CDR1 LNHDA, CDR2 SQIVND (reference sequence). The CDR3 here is CASSIEGEARYNEQFF. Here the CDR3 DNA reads TGTGCCAGTAGTATAGAGGGGGAGGCACGTTACAATGAGCAGTTCTTC. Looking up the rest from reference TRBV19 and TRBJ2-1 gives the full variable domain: DGGITQSPKYLFRKEGQNVTLSCEQNLNHDAMYWYRQDPGQGLRLIYYSQIVNDFQKGDIAEGYSVSREKKESFPLTVTSAQKNPTAFYLCASSIEGEARYNEQFFGPGTRLTVL.

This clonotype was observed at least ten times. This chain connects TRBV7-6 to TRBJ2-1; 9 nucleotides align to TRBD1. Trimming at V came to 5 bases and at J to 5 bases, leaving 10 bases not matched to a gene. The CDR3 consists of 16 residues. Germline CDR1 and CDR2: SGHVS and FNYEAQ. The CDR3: CASSNPTGGRHNEQFF. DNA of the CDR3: TGTGCCAGCAGCAACCCTACAGGGGGCAGGCACAATGAGCAGTTCTTC.

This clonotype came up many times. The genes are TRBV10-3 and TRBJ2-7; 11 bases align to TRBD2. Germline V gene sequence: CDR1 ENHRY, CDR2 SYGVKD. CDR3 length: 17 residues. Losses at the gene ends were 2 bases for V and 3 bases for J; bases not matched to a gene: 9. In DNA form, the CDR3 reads TGTGCCATCAGTGAGGGGGTAGCGGGAGGGCCTGGCTACGAGCAGTACTTC. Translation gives CAISEGVAGGPGYEQYF.

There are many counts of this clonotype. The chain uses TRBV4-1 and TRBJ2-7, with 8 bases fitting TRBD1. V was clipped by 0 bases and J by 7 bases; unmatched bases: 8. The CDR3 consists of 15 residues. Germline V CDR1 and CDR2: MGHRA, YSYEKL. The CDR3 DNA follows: TGCGCCAGCAGCCAAGATGTTCACAGGGGGGCGGAGCAGTACTTC. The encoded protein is CASSQDVHRGAEQYF.

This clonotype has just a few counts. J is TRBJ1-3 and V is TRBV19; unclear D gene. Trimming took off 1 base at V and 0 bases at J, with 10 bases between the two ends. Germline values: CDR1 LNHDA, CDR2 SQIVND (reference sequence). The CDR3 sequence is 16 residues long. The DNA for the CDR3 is TGTGCCAGTAGTATAGCGAGACTCAACTCTGGAAACACCATATATTTT. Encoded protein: CASSIARLNSGNTIYF.

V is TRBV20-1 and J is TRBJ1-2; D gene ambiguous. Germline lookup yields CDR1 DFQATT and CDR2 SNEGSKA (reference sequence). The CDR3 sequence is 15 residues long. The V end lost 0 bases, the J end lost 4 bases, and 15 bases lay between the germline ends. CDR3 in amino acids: CSARDQDSYGYGYTF. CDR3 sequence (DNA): TGCAGTGCTAGAGATCAGGATTCCTATGGCTATGGCTACACCTTC.

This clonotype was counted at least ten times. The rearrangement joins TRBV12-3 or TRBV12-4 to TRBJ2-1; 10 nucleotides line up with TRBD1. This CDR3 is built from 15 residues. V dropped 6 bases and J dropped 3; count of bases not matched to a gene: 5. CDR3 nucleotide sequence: TGTGCCAGCAGGGGGACAGGGGAAAACTACAATGAGCAGTTCTTC. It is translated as CASRGTGENYNEQFF.

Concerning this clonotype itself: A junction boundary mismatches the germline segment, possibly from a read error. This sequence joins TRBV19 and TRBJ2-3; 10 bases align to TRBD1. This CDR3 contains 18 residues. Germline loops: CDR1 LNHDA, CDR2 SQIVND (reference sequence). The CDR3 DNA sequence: TGTTCCAGTAGTATTCTCATGGAAGGGACAGGGGGCACAGATACGCAGTATTTT. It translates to CSSSILMEGTGGTDTQYF.

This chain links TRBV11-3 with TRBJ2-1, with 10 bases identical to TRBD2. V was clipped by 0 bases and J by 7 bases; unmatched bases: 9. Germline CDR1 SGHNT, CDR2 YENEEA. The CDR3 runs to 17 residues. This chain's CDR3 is CASSLDPPGLAWNEQFF. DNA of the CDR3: TGTGCCAGCAGCTTAGACCCCCCGGGACTAGCGTGGAATGAGCAGTTCTTC.

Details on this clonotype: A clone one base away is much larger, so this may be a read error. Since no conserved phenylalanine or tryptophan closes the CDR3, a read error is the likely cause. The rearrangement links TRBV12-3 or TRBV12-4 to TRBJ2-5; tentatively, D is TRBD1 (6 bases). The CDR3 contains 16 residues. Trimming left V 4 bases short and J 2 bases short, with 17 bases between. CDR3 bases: TGTGCCAGCAGTTCCATCCGGGACACCGCTCAAGAGACCCAGTACTCC. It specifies CASSSIRDTAQETQYS.

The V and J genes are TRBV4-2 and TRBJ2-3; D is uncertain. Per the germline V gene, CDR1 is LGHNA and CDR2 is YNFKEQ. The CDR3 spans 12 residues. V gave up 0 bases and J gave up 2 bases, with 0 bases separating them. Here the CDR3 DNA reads TGTGCCAGCAGCCAAGACACAGATACGCAGTATTTT. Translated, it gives CASSQDTDTQYF.

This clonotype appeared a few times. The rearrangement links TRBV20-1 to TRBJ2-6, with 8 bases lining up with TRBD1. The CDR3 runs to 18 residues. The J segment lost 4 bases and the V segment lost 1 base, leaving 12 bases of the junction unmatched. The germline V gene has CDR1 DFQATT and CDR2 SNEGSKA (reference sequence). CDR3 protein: CSARAPTGDIGGANVLTF. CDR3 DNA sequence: TGCAGTGCTAGAGCGCCGACAGGGGATATTGGAGGGGCCAACGTCCTGACTTTC.

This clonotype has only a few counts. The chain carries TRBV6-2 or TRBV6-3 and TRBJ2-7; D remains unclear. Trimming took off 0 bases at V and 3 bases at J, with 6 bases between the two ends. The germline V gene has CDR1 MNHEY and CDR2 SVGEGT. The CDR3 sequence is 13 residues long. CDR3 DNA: TGTGCCAGCAGTTACTCCTGGGACTACGAGCAGTACTTC. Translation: CASSYSWDYEQYF.

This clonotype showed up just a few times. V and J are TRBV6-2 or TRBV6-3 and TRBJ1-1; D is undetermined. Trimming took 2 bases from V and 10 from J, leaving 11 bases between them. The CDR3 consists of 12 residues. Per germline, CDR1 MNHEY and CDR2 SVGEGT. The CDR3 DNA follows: TGTGCCAGCAGTTACCCCGATCTTACAGCTTTCTTT. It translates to CASSYPDLTAFF.

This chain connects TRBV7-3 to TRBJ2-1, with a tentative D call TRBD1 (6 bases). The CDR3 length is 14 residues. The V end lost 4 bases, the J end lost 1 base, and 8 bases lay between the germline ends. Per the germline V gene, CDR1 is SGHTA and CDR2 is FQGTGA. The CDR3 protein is CASSSGESYNEQFF. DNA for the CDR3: TGTGCCAGCAGCTCAGGGGAATCCTACAATGAGCAGTTCTTC. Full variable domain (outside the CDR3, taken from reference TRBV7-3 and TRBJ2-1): GAGVSQTPSNKVTEKGKYVELRCDPISGHTALYWYRQSLGQGPEFLIYFQGTGAADDSGLPNDRFFAVRPEGSVSTLKIQRTERGDSAVYLCASSSGESYNEQFFGPGTRLTVL.

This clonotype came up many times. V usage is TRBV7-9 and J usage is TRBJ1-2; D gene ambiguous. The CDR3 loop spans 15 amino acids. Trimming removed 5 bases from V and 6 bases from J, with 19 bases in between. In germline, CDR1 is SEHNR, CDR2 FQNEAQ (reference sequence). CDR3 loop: CASSQPGQLSDGYTF. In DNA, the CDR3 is TGTGCCAGCAGCCAACCCGGGCAGTTATCGGATGGCTACACCTTC.

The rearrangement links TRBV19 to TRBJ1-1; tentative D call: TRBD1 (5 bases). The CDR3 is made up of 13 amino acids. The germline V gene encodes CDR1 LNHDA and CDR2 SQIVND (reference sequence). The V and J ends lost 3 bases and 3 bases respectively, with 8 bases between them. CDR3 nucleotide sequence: TGTGCCAGTAGTATCGGGGGGGACACTGAAGCTTTCTTT. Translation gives CASSIGGDTEAFF.

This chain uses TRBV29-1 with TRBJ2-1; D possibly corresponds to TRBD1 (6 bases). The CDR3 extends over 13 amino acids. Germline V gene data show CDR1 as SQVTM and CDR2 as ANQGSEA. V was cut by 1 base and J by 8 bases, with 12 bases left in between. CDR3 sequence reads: CSVEVTGFDEQFF. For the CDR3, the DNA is TGCAGCGTTGAAGTTACAGGGTTCGATGAGCAGTTCTTC.

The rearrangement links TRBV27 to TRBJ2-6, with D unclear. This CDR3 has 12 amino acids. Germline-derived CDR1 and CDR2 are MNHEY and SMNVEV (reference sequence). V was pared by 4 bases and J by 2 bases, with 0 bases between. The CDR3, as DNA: TGTGCCAGCAGTTCTGGGGCCAACGTCCTGACTTTC. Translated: CASSSGANVLTF.